The 30 T cell receptor beta chains below were found in one sample sequenced in a study of tissue T cells after allogeneic stem cell transplantation. Using immunoSEQ multiplex PCR, the repertoire was profiled, and TCRdb retains in-frame clones only, with some absent. The table has several thousand clones, less than 50% seen once. Time point: mouse harvest day 14 after allogeneic transplant. Mouse grafts combined 10^7 T-cell-depleted bone marrow cells with 10^6 splenic CD5+ T cells. The sample consisted of gut tissue. All receptors derive from a female BALB/c mouse given C57BL/6 T cells with graft-versus-host disease after an allogeneic hematopoietic cell transplant.

This clone is judged medium-sized. Germline and genes here are mouse. Read data end 1 residue before the CDR3 end; the end is taken from the germline J gene. V and J are TRBV12-1 and TRBJ1-4; D is unclear. This CDR3 has 15 residues. Per germline, CDR1 SGHSN and CDR2 HYEKVE. Between the trimmed V and J ends, which lost 0 bases and 0 bases, there was a span of 7 bases. The sequenced CDR3 bases are TGTGCCAGCTCTCTCGGACGGATTTCCAACGAAAGATTATTT. Protein sequence: CASSLGRISNERLF. The whole CDR3 protein reads CASSLGRISNERLFF.

Note on this clone: Gene and germline names: mouse. The read halts 1 residue ahead of the CDR3 end, with the missing end drawn from the germline J gene. The gene calls are TRBV3 and TRBJ2-4, with 8 bases identical to TRBD2. The CDR3 has 14 amino acids. Per germline, CDR1 SNHLY and CDR2 FYNGKV (reference sequence). J gave up 7 bases and V 1 base, and 4 bases lay outside the gene matches. CDR3 DNA, as far as it was read: TGTGCCAGCAGCTTAGGGGGGGGCGCAGACACCTTGTAC. Translating gives CASSLGGGADTLY. In full, the CDR3 is CASSLGGGADTLYF. The full variable domain, its missing parts supplied by reference TRBV3 and TRBJ2-4, is GPKVLQIPSHQIIDMGQMVTLNCDPVSNHLYFYWYKQILGQQMEFLVNFYNGKVMEKSKLFKDQFSVERPDGSYFTLKIQPTALEDSAVYFCASSLGGGADTLYFGAGTRLSVL.

This clone has a handful of counts. Each gene name is a mouse one. The read comes to an end 1 residue before the CDR3 does, leaving the germline J gene to fill in the end. The chain couples TRBV5 to TRBJ1-1; no clear D gene. V lost 1 base to trimming and J lost 11 bases, with 2 bases between them. CDR1 LGHNA and CDR2 YNLKQL come from the germline V gene (reference sequence). This CDR3 spans 9 amino acids. CDR3: CASSQGVFF. The covered CDR3 bases are TGTGCCAGCAGCCAAGGGGTCTTC.

As concerns this clone: Gene names are the mouse ones. The read gets to within 1 residue of the CDR3 end, and the germline J gene fills in the rest. The genes are TRBV15 and TRBJ2-7; the D gene could be TRBD1 or TRBD2 (5 bases each). Germline V lookup: CDR1 SGHND, CDR2 FRSKSL. This CDR3 is 14 amino acids long. Trimming left V 1 base short and J 0 bases short, with 7 bases between. The CDR3 bases that were read are TGTGCCAGCAGTTTAGGGGGGAGCTCCTATGAACAGTAC. Residues: CASSLGGSSYEQY. The whole CDR3 sequence reads CASSLGGSSYEQYF.

With respect to this clone: Gene names refer to mouse genes. The read ends 1 residue before the CDR3 terminus; that terminus is restored from the germline J gene. This rearrangement joins TRBV19 to TRBJ2-5; D remains unclear. V was trimmed by 0 bases and J by 0 bases, leaving 2 bases between them. Germline CDR1 FNHDT, CDR2 SITEND (reference sequence). CDR3 length: 13 residues. The part of the CDR3 DNA that was read is TGTGCCAGCAGTATAGGCAACCAAGACACCCAGTAC. Translated, it gives CASSIGNQDTQY. The full CDR3 reads CASSIGNQDTQYF.

Concerning this clone: Gene and germline names: mouse. The DNA ends 1 residue before the CDR3 does, and the rest of the CDR3 is filled in from the germline J gene. The chain couples TRBV29 to TRBJ1-5, with 10 bases that match TRBD1. With V trimmed by 0 bases and J by 9 bases, 2 bases remained unmatched. The CDR3 length is 14 residues. Germline V gene data show CDR1 as MSHET and CDR2 as SYDVDS. CDR3 sequence: CASSLSTGGVAPLF. Partial CDR3 DNA: TGTGCTAGCAGTTTATCGACAGGGGGCGTGGCTCCGCTT.

About this clone itself: Genes and germline are mouse. The CDR3 end lies 1 residue beyond the end of the read and is filled in from the germline J gene. The chain carries TRBV1 and TRBJ2-5; no reliable D call. V was trimmed by 0 bases and J by 4 bases, leaving 2 bases between them. The CDR3 is made up of 12 amino acids. Looked up from germline, CDR1 is NSQYPW and CDR2 is LRSPGD (reference sequence). The sequenced CDR3 bases are TGCACCTGCAGTGCAGACGAAGACACCCAGTAC. It encodes CTCSADEDTQY. The entire CDR3 reads CTCSADEDTQYF.

With regard to this clone: The gene symbols are mouse symbols. The sequenced fragment ends 1 residue before the CDR3 boundary, so the rest is inferred from the germline J gene. The chain links TRBV12-2 to TRBJ2-4; 8 nucleotides align to TRBD1. The CDR3 runs to 14 residues. The germline CDR1 and CDR2 sequences are SGHLS and HYDKME. Trimming took 4 bases from V and 0 from J; bases not matched to a gene: 2. This CDR3 reads CASSRQGSQNTLYF. The sequenced CDR3 bases are TGTGCCAGCTCCCGACAGGGGAGTCAAAACACCTTGTAC.

Concerning this clone itself: Germline and genes: mouse. The CDR3 reads CASSPLGQGEDTQYF. The DNA read from the CDR3 is TGTGCCAGCAGCCCCCTGGGACAGGGGGAAGACACCCAGTAC. The genes are TRBV5 and TRBJ2-5; 11 bases map to TRBD1. The observed sequence ends 1 residue before the CDR3 terminus, with the missing tail filled in from the germline J gene. CDR1 is LGHNA, CDR2 YNLKQL, per germline (reference sequence). This CDR3 spans 15 amino acids. Trimming removed 4 bases from V and 4 bases from J; junction bases left unmatched: 4.

Turning to this clone: Genes and germline are mouse. The CDR3 end is not reached by the read, which stops 1 residue before it; the germline J gene fills it in. The rearrangement joins TRBV3 to TRBJ1-1; tentatively, D is TRBD1 (6 bases). Trimming pared 1 base from V and 4 bases from J, leaving 10 bases between. The germline CDR1 and CDR2 sequences are SNHLY and FYNGKV (reference sequence). The CDR3 length is 14 residues. The CDR3 here is CASSLGGRGTEVFF. CDR3 DNA (partial): TGTGCCAGCAGCTTAGGGGGGCGCGGCACAGAAGTCTTC.

About this clone itself: Germline and genes here are mouse. The CDR3 is cut off 1 residue early in the read; its end comes from the germline J gene. The chain couples TRBV23 to TRBJ1-1; no DNA check was done on the table's D call, TRBD1. This CDR3 is 14 amino acids long. Looked up from germline, CDR1 is KGHTA and CDR2 is FQNQQP. CDR3 DNA (partial): TGCTCCAGCAGTCAATCGGGGACAGGGACAGAAGTCTTC. This translates into CSSSQSGTGTEVF. The full CDR3 reads CSSSQSGTGTEVFF. Complete variable domain (other parts from reference TRBV23 and TRBJ1-1): DAAVTQKPRYLIKMKGQEAEMKCIPEKGHTAVFWYQQKQSKELKFLIYFQNQQPLDQIDMVKERFSAVCPSSSLCSLGIRTCEAEDSALYLCSSSQSGTGTEVFFGKGTRLTVV.

This clone was seen only once. Mouse names are used for the genes. The DNA ends 1 residue before the CDR3 does, and the rest of the CDR3 is filled in from the germline J gene. The gene calls are TRBV26 and TRBJ1-6, with 7 bases lining up with TRBD1. TRBJ1-6 qualifies as an ORF whose function is uncertain. Germline CDR1 is KGHPV and CDR2 is FQNQEV (reference sequence). After removal of 0 bases from V and 2 bases from J, the junction contained 1 base not matched to a gene. The CDR3 is 16 residues long. The sequenced part of the CDR3 DNA is TGTGCCAGCAGTCTGTCGACAGGGCCCTATAATTCGCCCCTCTAC. Protein sequence: CASSLSTGPYNSPLY. The complete CDR3 reads CASSLSTGPYNSPLYF.

A note on this clone: The gene names here belong to mouse. The CDR3 end is not reached by the read, which stops 1 residue before it; the germline J gene fills it in. This chain connects TRBV13-3 to TRBJ2-7; TRBD1 agrees at 11 bases. CDR3 length: 13 residues. Germline loops: CDR1 NNHDY, CDR2 SYVADS. With 5 bases clipped from V and 7 bases from J, the junction kept 5 bases outside the gene matches. The CDR3 loop reads CASRQGQGDEQYF. The sequenced CDR3 bases are TGTGCCAGCAGACAGGGACAGGGGGACGAACAGTAC.

By proportion, this clone is medium-sized (0.01 to 0.1%). The gene symbols are mouse symbols. The read ends 1 residue shy of where the CDR3 ends; the end is completed using the germline J gene. The V and J genes are TRBV26 and TRBJ2-2; no clear D gene. V was shortened by 4 bases and J by 0 bases, with 6 bases between the two germline ends. The CDR3 extends over 14 amino acids. CDR1 is KGHPV and CDR2 is FQNQEV in the germline V gene (reference sequence). CDR3 residues: CASSRQTNTGQLYF. CDR3 DNA, as far as it was read: TGTGCCAGCAGTCGCCAGACAAACACCGGGCAGCTCTAC. The whole variable domain, filled in from reference TRBV26 and TRBJ2-2, reads NSKVIQTPRYLVKGQGQKAKMRCIPEKGHPVVFWYQQNKNNEFKFLINFQNQEVLQQIDMTEKRFSAECPSNSPCSLEIQSSEAGDSALYLCASSRQTNTGQLYFGEGSKLTVL.

Note on this clone: These gene names are mouse names. Read data end 1 residue before the CDR3 end; the end is taken from the germline J gene. V usage is TRBV26 and J usage is TRBJ1-6; 10 nucleotides agree with TRBD1. TRBJ1-6 counts as an open reading frame of uncertain function. V trimming: 4 bases; J trimming: 7 bases; junction bases outside the gene matches: 1. The CDR3 spans 14 residues. Looked up from germline, CDR1 is KGHPV and CDR2 is FQNQEV (reference sequence). The CDR3 here is CASSRTGGNSPLYF. The sequenced part of the CDR3 DNA is TGTGCCAGCAGTCGGACAGGGGGAAATTCGCCCCTCTAC.

In this sample, this clone is medium-sized. Germline and genes here are mouse. With the read ending 1 residue before the CDR3 end, the germline J gene is used to fill in that end. V gene TRBV26 combines with J gene TRBJ1-4; 7 nucleotides line up with TRBD1. Germline V gene sequence: CDR1 KGHPV, CDR2 FQNQEV (reference sequence). This CDR3 has 12 residues. The ends lost 6 bases at V and 7 bases at J; junction bases unmatched: 2. Partial CDR3 DNA: TGTGCCAGCAGCCCAGGGGGCGAAAGATTATTT. Translated: CASSPGGERLF. The CDR3, in full, reads CASSPGGERLFF.

This clone was found a few times. The germline and genes are mouse ones. The read gets to within 1 residue of the CDR3 end, and the germline J gene fills in the rest. This chain connects TRBV23 to TRBJ2-4. The CDR3 covers 13 residues. Germline V gene sequence: CDR1 KGHTA, CDR2 FQNQQP. The sequenced part of the CDR3 DNA is TGCTCCAGCAGTCAATCTCCCGAAAACACCTTGTAC. This encodes CSSSQSPENTLY. The complete CDR3 sequence is CSSSQSPENTLYF.

In this sample, this clone turned up a few times. Gene names are mouse gene names. The read gets to within 1 residue of the CDR3 end, and the germline J gene fills in the rest. The chain combines TRBV19 with TRBJ1-1; a weak D match, TRBD1 (6 bases). In germline, CDR1 is FNHDT, CDR2 SITEND (reference sequence). The CDR3 has 12 residues. With 2 bases removed from V and 6 bases from J, the gap between germline ends came to 8 bases. The CDR3 DNA, read in part, is TGTGCCAGCAGTATGGGGACACCAGAAGTCTTC. Its translation is CASSMGTPEVF. The entire CDR3 is CASSMGTPEVFF.

This clone was seen only a few times. Gene and germline names: mouse. The read terminates 1 residue before the CDR3 end, so the remaining end is supplied by the germline J gene. The rearrangement joins TRBV19 to TRBJ2-2; D is unclear. V lost 3 bases and J lost 1, with 1 base in between. The CDR3 is 12 residues long. Germline assignment: CDR1 FNHDT and CDR2 SITEND (reference sequence). The CDR3 spells CASSKNTGQLYF. CDR3 DNA, as far as it was read: TGTGCCAGCAGTAAAAACACCGGGCAGCTCTAC.

By sample fraction, this clone is medium-sized (0.01 to 0.1%). Gene labels here are mouse ones. Read data end 1 residue before the CDR3 end; the end is taken from the germline J gene. V is TRBV26 and J is TRBJ2-1; the D is unclear. The ends were cut back, 2 bases at V and 6 bases at J, with 5 bases in the middle. CDR3 length: 12 residues. Germline lookup yields CDR1 KGHPV and CDR2 FQNQEV (reference sequence). CDR3 bases read: TGTGCCAGCAGTCTGGGGCTTGCTGAGCAGTTC. Protein sequence: CASSLGLAEQF. The CDR3 in its entirety is CASSLGLAEQFF.

By sample share, this clone is medium-sized. The gene names here belong to mouse. The CDR3 end falls 1 residue outside the read, so it is completed with the germline J gene. This chain joins TRBV3 and TRBJ2-4; D unclear. Deletions cut 5 bases from V and 0 bases from J, with 6 bases between. The germline gives CDR1 SNHLY, CDR2 FYNGKV (reference sequence). The length of the CDR3 is 13 residues. Incomplete CDR3 DNA: TGTGCCAGCAGCCCCAATAGTCAAAACACCTTGTAC. Its translation: CASSPNSQNTLY. The full CDR3 protein reads CASSPNSQNTLYF.

As for this clone: Gene names are the mouse ones. The read halts 1 residue ahead of the CDR3 end, with the missing end drawn from the germline J gene. The chain combines TRBV23 with TRBJ2-3; the tabulated D call, TRBD1, remains unverified against the DNA. CDR1 is KGHTA and CDR2 is FQNQQP in the germline V gene. The CDR3 is 12 amino acids. The CDR3 bases that were read are TGCTCCAGCAGTCTACAGGCTGAAACGCTGTAT. This translates into CSSSLQAETLY. The CDR3 as a whole reads CSSSLQAETLYF. The full variable domain, completed using reference TRBV23 and TRBJ2-3, is DAAVTQKPRYLIKMKGQEAEMKCIPEKGHTAVFWYQQKQSKELKFLIYFQNQQPLDQIDMVKERFSAVCPSSSLCSLGIRTCEAEDSALYLCSSSLQAETLYFGSGTRLTVL.

On this clone: Sequence at one end of the junction differs from germline and may be a read error. Gene names refer to mouse genes. The read halts 1 residue ahead of the CDR3 end, with the missing end drawn from the germline J gene. The rearrangement joins TRBV1 to TRBJ2-5, with TRBD1 matching over 7 bases. This CDR3 is 13 amino acids long. Germline V lookup: CDR1 NSQYPW, CDR2 LRSPGD (reference sequence). CDR3 bases read: TGCACCTGCGGTGCGCTCAGGGGGGACACCCAGTAC. It is translated as CTCGALRGDTQY. The full-length CDR3 reads as CTCGALRGDTQYF.

This clone was observed a handful of times. The genes and germline here are from mouse. Sequencing ends 1 residue short of the CDR3 end; the germline J gene provides the rest. This specimen includes other DNA sequences encoding the same CDR3. V usage is TRBV26 and J usage is TRBJ1-1, with D hard to call. Germline CDR1 reads KGHPV; CDR2 reads FQNQEV (reference sequence). Trimming cost V 4 bases and J 0 bases, with 6 bases left between them. The CDR3 is made up of 13 amino acids. Partial CDR3 DNA: TGTGCCAGCAGTCAGGGAGCAAACACAGAAGTCTTC. It yields the protein CASSQGANTEVF. The CDR3, in full, reads CASSQGANTEVFF.

Notes on this clone: Gene names refer to mouse genes. The sequenced fragment ends 1 residue before the CDR3 boundary, so the rest is inferred from the germline J gene. This CDR3 is also generated by other DNA sequences in the sample. This chain links TRBV26 with TRBJ2-4; TRBD1 is a possible D gene (5 bases). CDR1 is KGHPV, CDR2 FQNQEV, per germline (reference sequence). The CDR3 totals 12 residues. Deletions cut 2 bases from V and 5 bases from J, with 5 bases between. CDR3 amino acids: CASSLQGNTLYF. The sequenced part of the CDR3 DNA is TGTGCCAGCAGTCTGCAGGGAAACACCTTGTAC. The full variable domain, its missing parts supplied by reference TRBV26 and TRBJ2-4, is NSKVIQTPRYLVKGQGQKAKMRCIPEKGHPVVFWYQQNKNNEFKFLINFQNQEVLQQIDMTEKRFSAECPSNSPCSLEIQSSEAGDSALYLCASSLQGNTLYFGAGTRLSVL.

This clone is labeled large. Mouse names are used for the genes. The CDR3 reads CASSQEGGNNQAPLF. Partial CDR3 DNA: TGTGCCAGCAGCCAAGAAGGCGGTAACAACCAGGCTCCGCTT. This chain links TRBV2 with TRBJ1-5; D unresolved. The read terminates 1 residue before the CDR3 end, so the remaining end is supplied by the germline J gene. The CDR3 runs 15 residues. Trimming cost V 0 bases and J 0 bases, with 6 bases left between them. The germline gives CDR1 LGHNA, CDR2 YSYQKL.

A word on this clone: The genes and germline here are from mouse. Read coverage stops 1 residue before the CDR3 terminus; the germline J gene supplies the remainder. The chain uses TRBV12-2 and TRBJ1-1, with D unclear. Germline V gene sequence: CDR1 SGHLS, CDR2 HYDKME. The CDR3 sequence is 11 residues long. Trimming removed 0 bases from V and 5 bases from J, with 3 bases in between. Partial CDR3 DNA: TGTGCCAGCTCTCTCGGGACAGAAGTCTTC. Residues: CASSLGTEVF. The CDR3 in its entirety is CASSLGTEVFF.

With respect to this clone: Mouse names are used for the genes. The read ends 1 residue before the CDR3 terminus; that terminus is restored from the germline J gene. The chain is built from TRBV13-1 and TRBJ2-7, with 8 bases matching TRBD2. The germline V gene encodes CDR1 NSHNY and CDR2 SYGAGN. Germline trimming cut 2 bases from V and 0 bases from J; bases unmatched to any gene: 1. CDR3 length: 14 residues. The CDR3 bases that were read are TGTGCCAGCAGTGACTGGGGGGACTCCTATGAACAGTAC. Translating it yields CASSDWGDSYEQY. The entire CDR3 protein reads CASSDWGDSYEQYF.

By proportion, this clone is medium-sized. The genes are named according to mouse. Read data end 1 residue before the CDR3 end; the end is taken from the germline J gene. This chain uses TRBV3 with TRBJ1-3; D gene uncertain. Per the germline V gene, CDR1 is SNHLY and CDR2 is FYNGKV (reference sequence). The CDR3 consists of 14 residues. V lost 5 bases and J lost 1, with 9 bases in between. The CDR3 protein is CASSPRGSGNTLYF. CDR3 bases read: TGTGCCAGCAGCCCCCGGGGATCTGGAAATACGCTCTAT.

This clone is judged medium-sized. Genes and germline are mouse. The read ends 1 residue shy of where the CDR3 ends; the end is completed using the germline J gene. V gene TRBV24 combines with J gene TRBJ2-7; no clear D. This CDR3 region has 13 residues. The germline CDR1 and CDR2 sequences are KGHTA and FRNEEI. V was cut by 4 bases and J by 2 bases, with 9 bases left in between. CDR3 bases read: TGTGCCAGCAGTCCCCGAACAGCCTATGAACAGTAC. Translating it yields CASSPRTAYEQY. The entire CDR3 reads CASSPRTAYEQYF.